This T cell receptor (beta chain) was profiled in a study of blood T cells in healthy people across ages. Study findings and constraints: Older individuals had lower TCR beta diversity per million T cells (the decline was roughly linear). Comparison with aged donors showed that long-lived donors had more naive CD4+ cells and higher diversity.

Primed by a sample-barcoded 5' primer and a J-beta primer mix, a second PCR proceeded for about 6 to 11 cycles. A template-switch adaptor that had 12 random nucleotides put a tag on each cDNA molecule. TCRdb redid the calling of the 5' RACE reads with MiXCR, one entry per CDR3 protein. The repertoire has hundreds of thousands of distinct CDR3 sequences, over 40% of them found once; the top ten carry about 13%. In its sample, this clonotype was seen many times. Its matching antigen is unknown. This CDR3 spans 14 amino acids. Trimming shortened V by 5 bases and J by 0 bases, and 9 bases separated the two germline ends.

This clonotype originated in an elderly woman in good health. The chain joins TRBV12-3 or TRBV12-4 to TRBJ2-3; tentative D call: TRBD1 (5 bases). Sequencing input: blood. In nucleotides, the CDR3 is TGTGCCAGCAGTCGGACAAGAAGCACAGATACGCAGTATTTT. Residues: CASSRTRSTDTQYF.